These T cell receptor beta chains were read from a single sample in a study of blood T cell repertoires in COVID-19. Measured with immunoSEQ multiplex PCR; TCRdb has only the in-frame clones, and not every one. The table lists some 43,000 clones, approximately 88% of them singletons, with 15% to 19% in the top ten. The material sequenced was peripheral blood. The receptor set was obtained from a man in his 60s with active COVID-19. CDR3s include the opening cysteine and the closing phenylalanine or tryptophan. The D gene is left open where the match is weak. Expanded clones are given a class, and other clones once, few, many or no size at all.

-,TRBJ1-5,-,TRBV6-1,CASSESTGVGNQPQHF,TGTGCCAGCAGTGAAAGCACCGGGGTAGGCAATCAGCCCCAGCATTTT
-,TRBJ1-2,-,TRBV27,CASALGGTGSYTF,TGTGCCAGCGCCCTTGGGGGGACGGGTAGCTACACCTTC
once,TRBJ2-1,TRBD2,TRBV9,CASSGRTSGVSYNEQFF,TGTGCCAGCAGCGGCCGGACTAGCGGGGTCTCCTACAATGAGCAGTTCTTC
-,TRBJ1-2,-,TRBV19,CASSIGTEANYGYTF,TGTGCCAGTAGTATAGGGACAGAAGCTAACTATGGCTACACCTTC
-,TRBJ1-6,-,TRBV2,CASSPEGEGSPLHF,TGTGCCAGCAGCCCCGAAGGGGAAGGCTCACCCCTCCACTTT
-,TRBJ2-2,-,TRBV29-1,CSVEQGLNTGELFF,TGCAGCGTTGAACAGGGGCTTAACACCGGGGAGCTGTTTTTT
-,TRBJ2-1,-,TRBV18,CASSPPTRVGEQFF,TGTGCCAGCTCACCACCAACCAGGGTGGGTGAGCAGTTCTTC
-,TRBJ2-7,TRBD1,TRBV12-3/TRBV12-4,CAKNQGDRCEQYF,TGTGCCAAGAACCAGGGGGACCGTTGTGAGCAGTACTTC
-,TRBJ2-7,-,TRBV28,CASSRFERQPYYEQYF,TGTGCCAGCAGTCGTTTCGAGCGACAGCCTTACTACGAGCAGTACTTC
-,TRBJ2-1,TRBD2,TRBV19,CASSLERGPYNEQFF,TGTGCCAGTAGTTTAGAGCGGGGGCCCTACAATGAGCAGTTCTTC
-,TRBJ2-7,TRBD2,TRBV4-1,CASSQEGTSGSYEQYF,TGCGCCAGCAGCCAAGAAGGAACTAGCGGTTCCTACGAGCAGTACTTC
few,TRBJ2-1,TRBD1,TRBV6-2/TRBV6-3,CASSFVRTGGPNEQFF,TGTGCCAGCAGTTTTGTTCGGACAGGGGGTCCCAATGAGCAGTTCTTC
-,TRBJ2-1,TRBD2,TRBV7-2,CASSLDGLAGGREQFF,TGTGCCAGCAGCTTAGATGGGCTAGCGGGGGGGCGGGAGCAGTTCTTC
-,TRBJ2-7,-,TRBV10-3,CAITRRGAGEQYF,TGTGCCATTACGAGACGGGGGGCGGGCGAGCAGTACTTC
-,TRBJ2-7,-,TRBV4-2,CASSQDWRGPYEQYF,TGTGCCAGCAGCCAAGATTGGCGGGGACCCTACGAGCAGTACTTC
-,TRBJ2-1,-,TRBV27,CASSLGRNRHNEQFF,TGTGCCAGCAGTTTAGGCAGGAACCGTCACAATGAGCAGTTCTTC
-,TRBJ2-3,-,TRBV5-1,CASSFPPDTQYF,TGCGCCAGCAGCTTCCCTCCAGATACGCAGTATTTT
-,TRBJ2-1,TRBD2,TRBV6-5,CASTPSGGASEQFF,TGTGCCAGCACCCCTAGCGGGGGGGCGTCTGAGCAGTTCTTC
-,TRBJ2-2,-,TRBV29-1,CSVEGGLYTGELFF,TGCAGCGTTGAAGGGGGACTTTACACCGGGGAGCTGTTTTTT
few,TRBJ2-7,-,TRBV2,CASSLQGVEQYF,TGTGCCAGCAGTCTACAGGGAGTTGAGCAGTACTTC
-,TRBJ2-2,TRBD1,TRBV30,CAWGQGAVGELFF,TGTGCCTGGGGGCAGGGGGCGGTCGGGGAGCTGTTTTTT
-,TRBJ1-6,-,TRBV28,CASSLARDNSPLHF,TGTGCCAGCAGTTTAGCCAGGGATAATTCACCCCTCCACTTT
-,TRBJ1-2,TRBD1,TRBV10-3,CATNDRGPYGYTF,TGTGCCACCAACGACAGGGGGCCGTATGGCTACACCTTC
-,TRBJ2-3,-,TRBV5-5,CASSLGGGKDTQYF,TGTGCCAGCAGCTTGGGTGGGGGCAAAGATACGCAGTATTTT
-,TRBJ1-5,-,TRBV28,CASRGVGTAPFNQPQHF,TGTGCCAGCAGGGGGGTCGGGACTGCTCCCTTTAATCAGCCCCAGCATTTT
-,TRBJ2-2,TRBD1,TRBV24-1,CATAGQGNTGELFF,TGTGCCACCGCGGGACAGGGAAACACCGGGGAGCTGTTTTTT
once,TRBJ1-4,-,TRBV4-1,CASSPSAGEYGEKLFF,TGCGCCAGCAGCCCCAGTGCGGGGGAGTACGGTGAAAAACTGTTTTTT
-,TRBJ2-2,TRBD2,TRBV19,CASRTSGIVTGELFF,TGTGCCAGTAGGACTAGCGGGATAGTTACCGGGGAGCTGTTTTTT
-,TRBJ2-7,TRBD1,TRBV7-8,CASSLRGTGGWDEQYF,TGTGCCAGCAGCCTACGCGGGACAGGGGGTTGGGACGAGCAGTACTTC
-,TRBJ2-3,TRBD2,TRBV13,CASSLGPIAGGFTDTQYF,TGTGCCAGCAGCTTGGGGCCTATAGCGGGAGGGTTTACAGATACGCAGTATTTT
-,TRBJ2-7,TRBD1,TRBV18,CASSRQGTYEQYF,TGTGCCAGCTCTAGACAGGGAACATACGAGCAGTACTTC
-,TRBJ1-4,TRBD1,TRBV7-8,CASSFDRGNEKLFF,TGTGCCAGCAGCTTCGACAGGGGGAATGAAAAACTGTTTTTT
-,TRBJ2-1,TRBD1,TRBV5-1,CASSLDRVGSSEQFF,TGCGCCAGCAGCCTAGACAGGGTGGGATCATCTGAGCAGTTCTTC
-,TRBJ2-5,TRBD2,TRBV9,CASSVTSGGETQYF,TGTGCCAGCAGCGTGACTAGCGGTGGTGAGACCCAGTACTTC
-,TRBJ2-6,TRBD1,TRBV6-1,CASSEGMGQGFPSGANVLTF,TGTGCCAGCAGTGAAGGGATGGGACAGGGGTTTCCCTCTGGGGCCAACGTCCTGACTTTC
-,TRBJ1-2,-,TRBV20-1,CSAAGTYGYTF,TGCAGTGCAGCCGGGACTTATGGCTACACCTTC
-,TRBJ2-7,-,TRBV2,CASSPDRYGNEQYF,TGTGCCAGCAGTCCCGACAGGTACGGTAACGAGCAGTACTTC
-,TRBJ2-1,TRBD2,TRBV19,CASSIVAGGSYNEQFF,TGTGCCAGTAGTATAGTTGCGGGAGGATCCTACAATGAGCAGTTCTTC
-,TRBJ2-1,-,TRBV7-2,CASSLVLGGSYNEQFF,TGTGCCAGCAGCTTGGTTCTAGGGGGTTCCTACAATGAGCAGTTCTTC
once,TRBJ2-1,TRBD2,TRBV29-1,CSVRTSANNEQFF,TGCAGCGTCCGGACTAGCGCAAACAATGAGCAGTTCTTC
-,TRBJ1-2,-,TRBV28,CASSFNRESGYTF,TGTGCCAGCAGTTTTAACCGCGAGAGCGGCTACACCTTC